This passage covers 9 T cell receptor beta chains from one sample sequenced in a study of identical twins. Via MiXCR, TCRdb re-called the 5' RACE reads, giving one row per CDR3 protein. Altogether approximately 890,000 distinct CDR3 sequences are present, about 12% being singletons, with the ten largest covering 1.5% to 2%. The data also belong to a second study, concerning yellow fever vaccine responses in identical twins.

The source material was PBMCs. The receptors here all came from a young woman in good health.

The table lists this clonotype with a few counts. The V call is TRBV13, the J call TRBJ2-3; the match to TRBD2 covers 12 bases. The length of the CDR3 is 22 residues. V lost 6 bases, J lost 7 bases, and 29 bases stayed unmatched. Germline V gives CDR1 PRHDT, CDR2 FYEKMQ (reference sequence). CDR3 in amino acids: CASRLSPRFVTSGSSGRHTQYF. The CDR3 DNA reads TGTGCCAGCAGGCTTAGTCCCCGATTTGTGACTAGCGGGAGTTCAGGGCGGCATACGCAGTATTTT.

The CDR3 DNA reads as TGTGCCAGCAGTCTGACTAGCCCGAACACCGGGGAGCTGTTTTTT. Its protein product is CASSLTSPNTGELFF. The rearrangement joins TRBV28 to TRBJ2-2, with 7 bases matching TRBD2. Germline lookup yields CDR1 MDHEN and CDR2 SYDVKM. The CDR3 has 15 amino acids. J lost 0 bases, V lost 5 bases, and 3 bases had no gene match. The full variable domain, with the rest looked up from reference TRBV28 and TRBJ2-2, is DVKVTQSSRYLVKRTGEKVFLECVQDMDHENMFWYRQDPGLGLRLIYFSYDVKMKEKGDIPEGYSVSREKKERFSLILESASTNQTSMYLCASSLTSPNTGELFFGEGSRLTVL.

Here the CDR3 reads CASSQGRGLAEQYF. The CDR3 DNA follows: TGTGCCAGCAGCCAAGGCAGGGGGCTGGCTGAGCAGTACTTC. V gene TRBV3-1 combines with J gene TRBJ2-7, with 8 bases identical to TRBD1. The trim removed 1 base at V and 7 bases at J, leaving 6 bases unmatched. Germline CDR1 LGHDT, CDR2 YNNKEL (reference sequence). This CDR3 contains 14 residues.

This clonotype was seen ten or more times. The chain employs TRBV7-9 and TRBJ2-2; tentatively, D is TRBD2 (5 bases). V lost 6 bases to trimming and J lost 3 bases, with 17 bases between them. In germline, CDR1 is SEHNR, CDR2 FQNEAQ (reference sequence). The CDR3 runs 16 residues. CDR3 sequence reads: CASSRPGYWDTGELFF. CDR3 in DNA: TGTGCCAGCAGTCGACCGGGATACTGGGACACCGGGGAGCTGTTTTTT. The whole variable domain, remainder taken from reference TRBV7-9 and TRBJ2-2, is DTGVSQNPRHKITKRGQNVTFRCDPISEHNRLYWYRQTLGQGPEFLTYFQNEAQLEKSRLLSDRFSAERPKGSFSTLEIQRTEQGDSAMYLCASSRPGYWDTGELFFGEGSRLTVL.

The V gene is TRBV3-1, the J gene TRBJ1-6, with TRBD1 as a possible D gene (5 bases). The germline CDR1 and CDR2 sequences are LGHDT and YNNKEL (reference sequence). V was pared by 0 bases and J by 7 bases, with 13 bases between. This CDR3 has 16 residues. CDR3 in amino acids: CASSQDSSPGNSPLHF. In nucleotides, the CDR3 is TGTGCCAGCAGCCAAGACTCCAGCCCAGGGAATTCACCCCTCCACTTT. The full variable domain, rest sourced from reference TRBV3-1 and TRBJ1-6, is DTAVSQTPKYLVTQMGNDKSIKCEQNLGHDTMYWYKQDSKKFLKIMFSYNNKELIINETVPNRFSPKSPDKAHLNLHINSLELGDSAVYFCASSQDSSPGNSPLHFGNGTRLTVT.

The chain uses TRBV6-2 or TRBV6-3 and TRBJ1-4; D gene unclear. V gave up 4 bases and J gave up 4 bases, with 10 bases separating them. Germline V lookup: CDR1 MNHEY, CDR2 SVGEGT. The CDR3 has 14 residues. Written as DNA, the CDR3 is TGTGCCAGCAGTTCCCGGGCCCTTAATGAAAAACTGTTTTTT. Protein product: CASSSRALNEKLFF.

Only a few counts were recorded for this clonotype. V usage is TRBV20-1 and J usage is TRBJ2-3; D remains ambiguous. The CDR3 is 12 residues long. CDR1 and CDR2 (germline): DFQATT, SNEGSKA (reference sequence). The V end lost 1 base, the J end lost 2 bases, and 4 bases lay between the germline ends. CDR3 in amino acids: CSARGHTDTQYF. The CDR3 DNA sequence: TGCAGTGCTAGAGGACACACAGATACGCAGTATTTT.

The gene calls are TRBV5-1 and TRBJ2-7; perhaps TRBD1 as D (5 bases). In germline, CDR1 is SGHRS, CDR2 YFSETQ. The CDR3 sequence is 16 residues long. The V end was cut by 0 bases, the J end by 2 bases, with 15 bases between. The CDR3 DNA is TGCGCCAGCAGCTTGGATGGGGCCACCATCACCTACGAGCAGTACTTC. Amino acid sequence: CASSLDGATITYEQYF.

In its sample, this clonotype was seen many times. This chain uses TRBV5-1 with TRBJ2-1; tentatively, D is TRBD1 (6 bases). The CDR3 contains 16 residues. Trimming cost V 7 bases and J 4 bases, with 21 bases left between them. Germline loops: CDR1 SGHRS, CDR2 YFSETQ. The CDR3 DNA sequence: TGCGCCAGCGGCGTGGGGGCAATTCCCCCTTACAATGAGCAGTTCTTC. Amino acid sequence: CASGVGAIPPYNEQFF.